This entry describes one TCR beta chain. The antigen is undetermined. The TRB cDNA libraries were prepared by 5' RACE with UMI labels. TCRdb reprocessed the 5' RACE reads; each CDR3 protein has one entry and no DNA is given. The sample's table shows about 24,000 distinct CDR3 sequences. The data were obtained in a study of CXCR3-negative and CXCR3-positive naive CD8 T cells. The germline V gene encodes CDR1 DFQATT and CDR2 SNEGSKA (reference sequence). CDR3 length equals 17 residues. Study conclusions and caveats: The study found that naive CXCR3-negative and CXCR3-positive cells shared TRBV-TRBJ usage, while memory cells differed. Partly lower CXCR3 expression followed cryopreservation, and most assays relied on fresh PBMCs. Greater hydrophobicity was found in TRB CDR3s of CXCR3-positive naive cells than of CXCR3-negative naive cells. Memory CD8+ cells showed much lower diversity, while both naive subsets were comparably high.

The source of this sequence is a human donor in good health. Some clones in this sample may be carry-over from other donors' samples. The chain carries TRBV20-1 and TRBJ2-5. The source material was naive CXCR3- CD8+ T cells from blood. Specified subset: CD45RO-CCR7+CD27+CD95- naive CD8+ T cells lacking CXCR3 (TNR3-). CDR3 in amino acids: CSARVASGSTISETQYF.